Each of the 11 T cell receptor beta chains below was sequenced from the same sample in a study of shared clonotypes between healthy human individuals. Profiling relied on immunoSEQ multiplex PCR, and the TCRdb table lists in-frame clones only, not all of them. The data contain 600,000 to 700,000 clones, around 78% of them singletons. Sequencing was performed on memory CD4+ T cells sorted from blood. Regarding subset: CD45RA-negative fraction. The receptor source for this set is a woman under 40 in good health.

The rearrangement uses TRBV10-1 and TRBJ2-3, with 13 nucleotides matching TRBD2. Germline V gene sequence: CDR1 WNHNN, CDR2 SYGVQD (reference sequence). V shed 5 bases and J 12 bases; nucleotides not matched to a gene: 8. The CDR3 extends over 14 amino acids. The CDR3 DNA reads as TGCGCCAGCAGTCAGGGGACTAGCGGGGCCCCCCAGTATTTT. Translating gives CASSQGTSGAPQYF.

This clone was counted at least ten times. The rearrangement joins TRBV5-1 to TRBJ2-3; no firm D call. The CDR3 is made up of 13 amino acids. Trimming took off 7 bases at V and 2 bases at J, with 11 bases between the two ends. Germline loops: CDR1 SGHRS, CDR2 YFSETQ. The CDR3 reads CASGTGATDTQYF. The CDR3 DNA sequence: TGCGCCAGCGGAACCGGTGCCACAGATACGCAGTATTTT.

CDR3 DNA sequence: TGTGCCAGCAGCCAAGAAGGAGGGAGGGGGGCCAACGTCCTGACTTTC. As protein: CASSQEGGRGANVLTF. The rearrangement uses TRBV4-2 and TRBJ2-6; D might be TRBD2 (6 bases). Germline V gene lookup returns CDR1 LGHNA and CDR2 YNFKEQ. Trimming took off 0 bases at V and 4 bases at J, with 10 bases between the two ends. This CDR3 comprises 16 residues.

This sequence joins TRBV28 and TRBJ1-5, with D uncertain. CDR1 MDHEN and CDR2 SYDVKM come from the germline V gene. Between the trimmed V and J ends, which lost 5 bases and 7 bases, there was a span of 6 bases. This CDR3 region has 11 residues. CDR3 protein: CASSDHQPQHF. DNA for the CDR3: TGTGCCAGCAGTGACCACCAGCCCCAGCATTTT.

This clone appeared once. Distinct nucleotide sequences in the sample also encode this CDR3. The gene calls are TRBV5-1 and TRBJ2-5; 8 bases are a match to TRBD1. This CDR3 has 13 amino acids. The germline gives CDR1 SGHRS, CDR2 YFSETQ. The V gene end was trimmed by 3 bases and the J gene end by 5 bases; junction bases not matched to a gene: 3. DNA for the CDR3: TGCGCCAGCAGCTCCCCAGGGGGCGAGACCCAGTACTTC. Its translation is CASSSPGGETQYF.

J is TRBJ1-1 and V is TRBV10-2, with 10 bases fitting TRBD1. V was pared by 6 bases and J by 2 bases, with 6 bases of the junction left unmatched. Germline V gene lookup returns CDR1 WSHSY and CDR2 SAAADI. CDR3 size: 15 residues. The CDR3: CASRTRDRGNTEAFF. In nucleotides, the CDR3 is TGCGCCAGCAGGACCCGGGACAGGGGAAACACTGAAGCTTTCTTT.

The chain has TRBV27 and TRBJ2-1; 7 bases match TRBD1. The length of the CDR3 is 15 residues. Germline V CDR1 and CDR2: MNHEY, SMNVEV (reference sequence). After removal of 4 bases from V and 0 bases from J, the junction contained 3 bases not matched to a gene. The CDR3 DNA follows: TGTGCCAGCAGTTGGGACAGAAGCTCCTACAATGAGCAGTTCTTC. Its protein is CASSWDRSSYNEQFF.

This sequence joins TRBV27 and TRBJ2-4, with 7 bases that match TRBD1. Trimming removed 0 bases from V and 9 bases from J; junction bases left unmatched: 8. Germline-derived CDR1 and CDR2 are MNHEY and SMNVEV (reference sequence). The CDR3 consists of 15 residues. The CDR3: CASSLSRPGGSIQYF. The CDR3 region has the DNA TGTGCCAGCAGTTTATCGAGGCCAGGGGGAAGCATTCAGTACTTC.

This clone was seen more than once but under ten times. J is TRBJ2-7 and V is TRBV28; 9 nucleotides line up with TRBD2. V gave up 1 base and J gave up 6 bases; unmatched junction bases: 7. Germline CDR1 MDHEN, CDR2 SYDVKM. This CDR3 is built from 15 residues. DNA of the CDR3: TGTGCCAGCAGTTTATTGCGGGGGGGGTTAGGCGAGCAGTACTTC. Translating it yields CASSLLRGGLGEQYF. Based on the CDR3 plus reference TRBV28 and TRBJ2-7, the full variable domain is DVKVTQSSRYLVKRTGEKVFLECVQDMDHENMFWYRQDPGLGLRLIYFSYDVKMKEKGDIPEGYSVSREKKERFSLILESASTNQTSMYLCASSLLRGGLGEQYFGPGTRLTVT.

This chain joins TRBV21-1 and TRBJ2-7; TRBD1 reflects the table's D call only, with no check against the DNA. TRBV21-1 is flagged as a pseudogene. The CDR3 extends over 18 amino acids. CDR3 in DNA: TGTGCCAGCAGCAAAATCTATTCCGTCCAGGGTCATCCTTACGAGCAGTACTTC. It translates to CASSKIYSVQGHPYEQYF.

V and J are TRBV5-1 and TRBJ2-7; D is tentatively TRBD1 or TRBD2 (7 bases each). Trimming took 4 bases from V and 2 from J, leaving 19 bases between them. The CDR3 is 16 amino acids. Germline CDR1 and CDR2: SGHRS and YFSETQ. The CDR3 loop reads CASSPRQGGATYEQYF. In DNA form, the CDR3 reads TGCGCCAGCAGCCCTAGACAGGGAGGGGCCACCTACGAGCAGTACTTC.